This T cell receptor (beta chain) was captured in a study of tumor-infiltrating lymphocytes in localized non-small cell lung cancer. About the study: From each patient, both tumor and uninvolved lung, non-adjacent to tumor, were sampled. General study results and limits: Only some patients had TCR sequencing, depending on available tissue. Tumor T-cell fraction from TCR sequencing was not associated with recurrence-free survival (p = 0.61). Different pieces of the same tissue went to different assays, confounding technical variation with intratumor heterogeneity.

CDR3 length: 15 residues. V lost 4 bases, J lost 0 bases, and 3 bases stayed unmatched. The germline gives CDR1 MNHEY, CDR2 SMNVEV (reference sequence). Libraries were prepared by immunoSEQ multiplex PCR; TCRdb keeps only in-frame clonotypes and omits some of them. Of some 5,000 clones detected, around 69% appear once; the ten largest clones hold 50% to 75%. As to this clone: Its matching antigen is unknown.

This chain uses TRBV27 with TRBJ1-5, with 7 bases aligning to TRBD1. Input material: lung tumor tissue. This clonotype originated in a human donor with non-small cell lung cancer. CDR3 sequence: CASSSGTDSNQPQHF. CDR3 in DNA: TGTGCCAGCAGTTCCGGGACAGATAGCAATCAGCCCCAGCATTTT.